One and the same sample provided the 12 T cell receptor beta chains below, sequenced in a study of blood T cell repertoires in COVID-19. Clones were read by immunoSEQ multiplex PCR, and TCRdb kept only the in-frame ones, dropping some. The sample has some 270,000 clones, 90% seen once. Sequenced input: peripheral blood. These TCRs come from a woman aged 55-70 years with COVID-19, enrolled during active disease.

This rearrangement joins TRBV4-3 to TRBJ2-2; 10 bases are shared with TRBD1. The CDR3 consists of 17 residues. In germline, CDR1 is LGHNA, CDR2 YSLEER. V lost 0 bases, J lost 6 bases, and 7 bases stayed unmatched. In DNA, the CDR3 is TGCGCCAGCAGCCAAGATTCGGGGACAGGGGAGTCCGGGGAGCTGTTTTTT. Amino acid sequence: CASSQDSGTGESGELFF.

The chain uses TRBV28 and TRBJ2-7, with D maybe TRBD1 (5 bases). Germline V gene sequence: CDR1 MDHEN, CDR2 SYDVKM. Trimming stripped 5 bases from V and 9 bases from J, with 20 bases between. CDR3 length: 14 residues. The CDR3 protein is CASSEPGATRSQYF. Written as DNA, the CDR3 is TGTGCCAGCAGTGAACCTGGGGCAACGAGATCGCAGTACTTC.

As DNA, the CDR3 is TGTGCCAGCAGTCGTGCAGACCAAGAGACCCAGTACTTC. Protein sequence: CASSRADQETQYF. V is TRBV6-2 or TRBV6-3 and J is TRBJ2-5; D call uncertain. Germline CDR1 and CDR2: MNHEY and SVGEGT. V shed 5 bases and J shed 0 bases, with 7 bases lying between them. This CDR3 has 13 amino acids.

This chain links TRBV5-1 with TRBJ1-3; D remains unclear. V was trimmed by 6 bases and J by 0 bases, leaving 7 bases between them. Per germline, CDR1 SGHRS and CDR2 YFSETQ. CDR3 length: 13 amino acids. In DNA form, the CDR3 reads TGCGCCAGCAAAGAGGCCTCTGGAAACACCATATATTTT. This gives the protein CASKEASGNTIYF.

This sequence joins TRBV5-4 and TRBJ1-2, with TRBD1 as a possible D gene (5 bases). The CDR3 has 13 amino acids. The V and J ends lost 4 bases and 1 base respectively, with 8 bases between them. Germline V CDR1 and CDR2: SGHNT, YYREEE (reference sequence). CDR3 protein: CASSPDSNYGYTF. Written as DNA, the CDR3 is TGTGCCAGCAGCCCCGACAGTAACTATGGCTACACCTTC.

The CDR3 sequence: CASSSNTGTGNYF. The DNA of the CDR3 is TGTGCCAGCAGCTCTAATACCGGGACAGGGAATTACTTC. The chain carries TRBV11-2 and TRBJ2-5, with 9 nucleotides matching TRBD1. This CDR3 comprises 13 residues. V shed 4 bases and J 14 bases; nucleotides not matched to a gene: 11. Germline CDR1 is SGHAT and CDR2 is FQNNGV.

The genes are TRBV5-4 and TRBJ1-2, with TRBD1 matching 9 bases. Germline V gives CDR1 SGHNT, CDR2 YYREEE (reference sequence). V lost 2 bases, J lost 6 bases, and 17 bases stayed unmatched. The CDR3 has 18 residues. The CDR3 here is CASSFLTGTGSPRNGYTF. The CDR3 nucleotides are TGTGCCAGCAGCTTCCTTACCGGGACAGGGAGCCCCAGGAATGGCTACACCTTC.

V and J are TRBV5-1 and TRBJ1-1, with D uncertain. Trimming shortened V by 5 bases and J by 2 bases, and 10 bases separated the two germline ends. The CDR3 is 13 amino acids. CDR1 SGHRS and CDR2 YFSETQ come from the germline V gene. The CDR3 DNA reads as TGCGCCAGCAGGCGGGAAAGAAACACTGAAGCTTTCTTT. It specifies CASRRERNTEAFF.

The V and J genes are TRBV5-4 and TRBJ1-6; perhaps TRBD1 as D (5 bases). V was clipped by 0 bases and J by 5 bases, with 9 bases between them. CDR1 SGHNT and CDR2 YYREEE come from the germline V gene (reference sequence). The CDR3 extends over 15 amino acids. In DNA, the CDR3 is TGTGCCAGCAGCTTGGACAGGTCGAATAATTCACCCCTCCACTTT. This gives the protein CASSLDRSNNSPLHF.

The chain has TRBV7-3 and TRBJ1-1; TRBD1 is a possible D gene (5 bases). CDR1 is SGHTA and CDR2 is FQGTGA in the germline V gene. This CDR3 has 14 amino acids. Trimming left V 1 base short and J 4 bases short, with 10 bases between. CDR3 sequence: CASSLSPGSTEAFF. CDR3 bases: TGTGCCAGCAGCTTAAGTCCAGGGTCCACTGAAGCTTTCTTT.

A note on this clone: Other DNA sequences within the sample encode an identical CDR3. In DNA, the CDR3 is TGCGCCAGCAGCTTGACAGGATTGAATGAAAAACTGTTTTTT. It encodes CASSLTGLNEKLFF. The chain carries TRBV5-1 and TRBJ1-4; a weak D match, TRBD1 (5 bases). The CDR3 is 14 amino acids. The ends were cut back, 1 base at V and 5 bases at J, with 9 bases in the middle. Germline V gene data show CDR1 as SGHRS and CDR2 as YFSETQ. Drawing the rest from reference TRBV5-1 and TRBJ1-4, the complete variable domain is KAGVTQTPRYLIKTRGQQVTLSCSPISGHRSVSWYQQTPGQGLQFLFEYFSETQRNKGNFPGRFSGRQFSNSRSEMNVSTLELGDSALYLCASSLTGLNEKLFFGSGTQLSVL.

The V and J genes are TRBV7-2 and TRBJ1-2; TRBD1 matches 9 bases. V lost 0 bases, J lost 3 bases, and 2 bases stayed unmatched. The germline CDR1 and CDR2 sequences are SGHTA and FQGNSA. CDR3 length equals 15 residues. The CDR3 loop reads CASSLARTGDYGYTF. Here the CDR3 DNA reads TGTGCCAGCAGCTTAGCGCGGACAGGGGACTATGGCTACACCTTC.